These 22 T cell receptor beta chains were sequenced from one sample in a study of T cells in localized non-small cell lung cancer. Repertoires were generated with immunoSEQ multiplex PCR, while TCRdb's copy carries only in-frame clones and drops some. The data show around 92,000 clones, with roughly 93% seen just once and roughly 4% held by the top ten. This material consisted of PBMCs, taken before any cancer treatment. The source is a woman aged 40-69 years with stage II squamous cell lung carcinoma.

DNA of the CDR3: TGTGCAATTCTAGGGGGGGAAGGAGGGCGGAAAGATACGCAGTATTTT. It specifies CAILGGEGGRKDTQYF. This chain uses TRBV5-4 with TRBJ2-3; maybe TRBD2 (7 bases). This CDR3 has 16 residues. Germline CDR1 is SGHNT and CDR2 is YYREEE (reference sequence).

Only one count was recorded for this clone. The V and J genes are TRBV7-9 and TRBJ1-3; 7 nucleotides agree with TRBD1. The CDR3 contains 15 residues. V trimming: 4 bases; J trimming: 0 bases; junction bases outside the gene matches: 3. Germline-derived CDR1 and CDR2 are SEHNR and FQNEAQ (reference sequence). CDR3 region: CASSSGQNSGNTIYF. The CDR3 region has the DNA TGTGCCAGCAGCTCGGGACAGAACTCTGGAAACACCATATATTTT.

The V gene is TRBV6-6, the J gene TRBJ1-2; D may be TRBD1 (5 bases). V gave up 2 bases and J gave up 1 base, with 11 bases separating them. The CDR3 runs to 15 residues. Germline lookup yields CDR1 MNHNY and CDR2 SVGAGI (reference sequence). This CDR3 reads CASSYLQGDNYGYTF. For the CDR3, the DNA is TGTGCCAGCAGTTACCTCCAAGGGGATAACTATGGCTACACCTTC.

The V and J genes are TRBV11-2 and TRBJ2-1; 7 nucleotides match TRBD1. The CDR3 is 14 amino acids. Germline assignment: CDR1 SGHAT and CDR2 FQNNGV. Trimming cost V 0 bases and J 4 bases; bases outside gene matches: 0. CDR3 bases: TGTGCCAGCAGCTTAGAACAGGGGTACAATGAGCAGTTCTTC. Translation gives CASSLEQGYNEQFF. Supplemented by reference TRBV11-2 and TRBJ2-1, the full variable domain reads EAGVAQSPRYKIIEKRQSVAFWCNPISGHATLYWYQQILGQGPKLLIQFQNNGVVDDSQLPKDRFSAERLKGVDSTLKIQPAKLEDSAVYLCASSLEQGYNEQFFGPGTRLTVL.

The chain uses TRBV30 and TRBJ2-7, with D unresolved. Germline V gives CDR1 GTSNPN, CDR2 SVGIG (reference sequence). The ends were cut back, 4 bases at V and 2 bases at J, with 6 bases in the middle. CDR3 length: 11 residues. CDR3 nucleotide sequence: TGTGCCTGGACGTCGGCCTACGAGCAGTACTTC. It specifies CAWTSAYEQYF.

The DNA of the CDR3 is TGTGCCAGCAGTCGGACCGACACGGCCTACGAGCAGTACTTC. Protein product: CASSRTDTAYEQYF. V usage is TRBV6-1 and J usage is TRBJ2-7; D remains ambiguous. Germline V gene data show CDR1 as MNHNS and CDR2 as SASEGT. The CDR3 consists of 14 residues. Trimming cost V 5 bases and J 2 bases, with 13 bases left between them.

This chain uses TRBV19 with TRBJ2-7; D is unclear. The germline V gene encodes CDR1 LNHDA and CDR2 SQIVND (reference sequence). This CDR3 region has 14 residues. V was cut by 1 base and J by 2 bases, with 9 bases left in between. This CDR3 is CASSIGSSPYEQYF. The CDR3 DNA is TGTGCCAGTAGTATAGGGTCCTCTCCCTACGAGCAGTACTTC.

This chain joins TRBV30 and TRBJ2-2; D unclear. V was cut by 2 bases and J by 7 bases, with 8 bases left in between. This CDR3 contains 12 residues. CDR1 is GTSNPN, CDR2 SVGIG, per germline (reference sequence). The DNA of the CDR3 is TGTGCCTGGAGTCGCTCGGTCGGGGAGCTGTTTTTT. Translation gives CAWSRSVGELFF. Variable domain in full (rest from reference TRBV30 and TRBJ2-2): SQTIHQWPATLVQPVGSPLSLECTVEGTSNPNLYWYRQAAGRGLQLLFYSVGIGQISSEVPQNLSASRPQDRQFILSSKKLLLSDSGFYLCAWSRSVGELFFGEGSRLTVL.

The chain recombines TRBV5-1 with TRBJ1-1, with D perhaps TRBD1 (5 bases). Germline V gene sequence: CDR1 SGHRS, CDR2 YFSETQ. The CDR3 consists of 14 residues. The V gene lost 0 bases and the J gene lost 5 bases, with 11 bases spanning the gap. The CDR3 loop reads CASSLAGGRTEAFF. The CDR3 nucleotides read TGCGCCAGCAGCTTGGCCGGGGGAAGGACTGAAGCTTTCTTT.

This chain links TRBV7-2 with TRBJ2-2, with D hard to call. Trimming removed 1 base at V and 7 bases at J, with 10 bases between. CDR1 SGHTA and CDR2 FQGNSA come from the germline V gene. The length of the CDR3 is 14 residues. CDR3 residues: CASSLVDWGGELFF. In nucleotides, the CDR3 is TGTGCCAGCAGCTTAGTAGACTGGGGCGGGGAGCTGTTTTTT. Variable domain in full (rest from reference TRBV7-2 and TRBJ2-2): GAGVSQSPSNKVTEKGKDVELRCDPISGHTALYWYRQSLGQGLEFLIYFQGNSAPDKSGLPSDRFSAERTGGSVSTLTIQRTQQEDSAVYLCASSLVDWGGELFFGEGSRLTVL.

This sequence joins TRBV28 and TRBJ2-5, with TRBD2 as a possible D gene (6 bases). V lost 1 base and J 2 bases, leaving 11 bases between the germline ends. This CDR3 has 15 residues. From germline, CDR1 is MDHEN and CDR2 SYDVKM. DNA for the CDR3: TGTGCCAGCAGTTTATCTGGCGGGGCACAAGAGACCCAGTACTTC. Its translation is CASSLSGGAQETQYF.

This clone was seen only a few times. This chain uses TRBV6-5 with TRBJ1-1; 8 bases line up with TRBD1. Trimming at V came to 6 bases and at J to 7 bases, leaving 7 bases not matched to a gene. CDR1 and CDR2 from the germline V gene are MNHEY and SVGAGI. The CDR3 contains 13 residues. The CDR3 DNA reads TGTGCCAGCAGACCGGACAGGGCGGGTGAAGCTTTCTTT. Translating it yields CASRPDRAGEAFF.

This chain joins TRBV5-1 and TRBJ1-2, with a possible D match to TRBD1 (6 bases). CDR3 length: 17 residues. V shed 0 bases and J shed 0 bases, with 15 bases lying between them. Per germline, CDR1 SGHRS and CDR2 YFSETQ. The CDR3 here is CASSLAGGARTNYGYTF. Written as DNA, the CDR3 is TGCGCCAGCAGCTTGGCTGGGGGCGCGCGGACTAACTATGGCTACACCTTC.

V and J are TRBV25-1 and TRBJ2-7; D is perhaps TRBD1 (6 bases). V was trimmed by 1 base and J by 3 bases, leaving 16 bases between them. CDR3 length: 16 residues. Germline CDR1 and CDR2: MGHDK and SYGVNS. CDR3 amino acids: CASSEFKPGHHYEQYF. CDR3 sequence (DNA): TGTGCCAGCAGTGAATTTAAACCGGGACATCACTACGAGCAGTACTTC.

The V call is TRBV19, the J call TRBJ2-7; TRBD1 or TRBD2 may be the D gene (7 bases each). The V gene lost 6 bases and the J gene lost 5 bases, with 20 bases spanning the gap. Germline lookup yields CDR1 LNHDA and CDR2 SQIVND (reference sequence). This CDR3 has 15 residues. The CDR3 DNA reads TGTGCCAGTAGCCGACAGGGACTAAGGGGGGACGAGCAGTACTTC. This codes for CASSRQGLRGDEQYF. Full variable domain (outside the CDR3, taken from reference TRBV19 and TRBJ2-7): DGGITQSPKYLFRKEGQNVTLSCEQNLNHDAMYWYRQDPGQGLRLIYYSQIVNDFQKGDIAEGYSVSREKKESFPLTVTSAQKNPTAFYLCASSRQGLRGDEQYFGPGTRLTVT.

The chain employs TRBV10-3 and TRBJ2-3, with 11 bases lining up with TRBD1. Germline V CDR1 and CDR2: ENHRY, SYGVKD. Germline trimming cut 0 bases from V and 6 bases from J; bases unmatched to any gene: 8. The length of the CDR3 is 17 residues. CDR3 sequence (DNA): TGTGCCATCAGTGAGTCGGTAGGGACAGGGGGTTACGATACGCAGTATTTT. It translates to CAISESVGTGGYDTQYF.

The chain recombines TRBV27 with TRBJ1-6, with D perhaps TRBD1 (6 bases). Germline loops: CDR1 MNHEY, CDR2 SMNVEV (reference sequence). CDR3 length equals 14 residues. V lost 7 bases, J lost 7 bases, and 14 bases lay in between. The CDR3 DNA is TGTGCCAGCAATAGGGCAGGGGAGAATTCACCCCTCCACTTT. The encoded protein is CASNRAGENSPLHF.

V usage is TRBV5-1 and J usage is TRBJ1-2; 8 bases line up with TRBD1. Germline CDR1 is SGHRS and CDR2 is YFSETQ. The CDR3 has 15 residues. V lost 1 base to trimming and J lost 5 bases; unmatched junction nucleotides: 7. CDR3 coding DNA: TGCGCCAGCAGCTTGTTGCCAGGGGGCCTATATGGCTACACCTTC. This codes for CASSLLPGGLYGYTF.

CDR3 coding DNA: TGTGCCAGTACCTCAGATCCAGCAGAGGGGGAAAAACTGTTTTTT. The encoded protein is CASTSDPAEGEKLFF. The V call is TRBV19, the J call TRBJ1-4, with a possible D match to TRBD1 (5 bases). The length of the CDR3 is 15 residues. V was clipped by 7 bases and J by 8 bases, with 20 bases between them. Per germline, CDR1 LNHDA and CDR2 SQIVND (reference sequence).

V is TRBV11-2 and J is TRBJ1-1; 10 bases align to TRBD1. CDR1 is SGHAT and CDR2 is FQNNGV in the germline V gene. J was trimmed by 4 bases and V by 1 base; bases with no gene match: 3. The CDR3 consists of 15 residues. CDR3 sequence: CASSLADRGFTEAFF. Here the CDR3 DNA reads TGTGCCAGCAGCTTAGCGGACAGGGGGTTCACTGAAGCTTTCTTT.

This clone was recorded once. The gene calls are TRBV5-8 and TRBJ2-3; no definite D call. Germline assignment: CDR1 SGHTS and CDR2 YDEGEE. The CDR3 is 14 amino acids. V lost 3 bases and J lost 5, with 13 bases in between. The CDR3 bases are TGTGCCAGCAGCTCCTCTTCGCGTGGAGATACGCAGTATTTT. This sequence encodes CASSSSSRGDTQYF.

Written as DNA, the CDR3 is TGTGCCAGCAGTCCCTCTTGGGGCGCGGGTGGGGGCTACACCTTC. It encodes CASSPSWGAGGGYTF. The chain couples TRBV6-5 to TRBJ1-2; TRBD1 is a possible D gene (5 bases). The CDR3 extends over 15 amino acids. CDR1 and CDR2 (germline): MNHEY, SVGAGI. Trimming took off 5 bases at V and 8 bases at J, with 21 bases between the two ends.